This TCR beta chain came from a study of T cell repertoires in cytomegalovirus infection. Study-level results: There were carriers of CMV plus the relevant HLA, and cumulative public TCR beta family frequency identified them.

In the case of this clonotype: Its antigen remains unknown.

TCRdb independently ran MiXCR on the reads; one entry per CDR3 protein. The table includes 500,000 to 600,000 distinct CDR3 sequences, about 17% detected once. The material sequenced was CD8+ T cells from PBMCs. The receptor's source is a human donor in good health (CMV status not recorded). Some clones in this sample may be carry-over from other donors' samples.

The CDR3 DNA follows: TGTGCCAGCAGAGCAACCGGGACAGGGTACTACGAGCAGTACTTC. Its protein product is CASRATGTGYYEQYF. The rearrangement uses TRBV2 and TRBJ2-7; 9 bases agree with TRBD1. Germline lookup yields CDR1 SNHLY and CDR2 FYNNEI. This CDR3 is built from 15 residues. The V gene end was trimmed by 6 bases and the J gene end by 3 bases; junction bases not matched to a gene: 9.